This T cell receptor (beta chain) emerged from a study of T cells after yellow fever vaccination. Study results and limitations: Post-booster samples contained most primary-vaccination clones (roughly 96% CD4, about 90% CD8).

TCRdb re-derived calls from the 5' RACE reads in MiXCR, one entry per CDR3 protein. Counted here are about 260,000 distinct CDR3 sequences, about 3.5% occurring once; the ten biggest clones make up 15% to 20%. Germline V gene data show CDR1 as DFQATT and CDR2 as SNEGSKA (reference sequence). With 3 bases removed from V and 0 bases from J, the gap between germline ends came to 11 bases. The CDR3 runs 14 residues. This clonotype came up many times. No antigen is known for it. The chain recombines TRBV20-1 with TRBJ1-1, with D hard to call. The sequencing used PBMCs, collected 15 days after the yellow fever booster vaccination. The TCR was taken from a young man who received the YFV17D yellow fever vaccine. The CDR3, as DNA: TGCAGTGCTAGTTCCGGGATCATGAACACTGAAGCTTTCTTT. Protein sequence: CSASSGIMNTEAFF.